This T cell receptor (beta chain) was identified during a study of blood T cell repertoires in COVID-19. V lost 5 bases and J lost 0, with 7 bases in between. Germline-derived CDR1 and CDR2 are LNHDA and SQIVND (reference sequence). CDR3 length equals 13 residues. What the recovered Cohort 3 donors had was two negative PCRs, clearance, or symptom resolution. The method was immunoSEQ multiplex PCR; TCRdb's version includes in-frame clones alone and lacks a portion of them. The repertoire holds about 170,000 clones, with around four fifths as singletons. This TCR came from a woman aged 45 to 65 who had recovered from COVID-19. The source material was PBMCs or T cells enriched from blood (not recorded which). This sequence joins TRBV19 and TRBJ1-1; D is unclear. The CDR3 spells CASSATVNTEAFF. The DNA for the CDR3 is TGTGCCAGTAGTGCAACAGTGAACACTGAAGCTTTCTTT.